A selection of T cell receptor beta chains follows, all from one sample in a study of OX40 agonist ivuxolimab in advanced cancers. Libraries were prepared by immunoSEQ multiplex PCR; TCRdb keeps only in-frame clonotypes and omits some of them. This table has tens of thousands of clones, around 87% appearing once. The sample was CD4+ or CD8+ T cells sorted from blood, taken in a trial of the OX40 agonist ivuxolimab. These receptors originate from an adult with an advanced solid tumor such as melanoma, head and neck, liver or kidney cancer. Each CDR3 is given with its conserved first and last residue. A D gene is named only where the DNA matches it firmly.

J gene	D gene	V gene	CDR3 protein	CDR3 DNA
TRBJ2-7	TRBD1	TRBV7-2	CASSPDRGRYEQYF	TGTGCCAGCAGCCCGGACAGGGGGCGGTACGAGCAGTACTTC
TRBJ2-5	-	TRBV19	CASSPLGYRLDTETQYF	TGTGCCAGTAGTCCTCTCGGGTATAGACTCGATACGGAGACCCAGTACTTC
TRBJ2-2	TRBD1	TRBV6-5	CASREGQGLTGELFF	TGTGCCAGCAGGGAGGGACAGGGATTAACCGGGGAGCTGTTTTTT
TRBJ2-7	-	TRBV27	CASSPGVAGYYEQYF	TGTGCCAGCAGCCCAGGGGTAGCGGGCTACTACGAGCAGTACTTC
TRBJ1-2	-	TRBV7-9	CASSPLRGYTF	TGTGCCAGCAGCCCCCTGAGGGGCTACACCTTC
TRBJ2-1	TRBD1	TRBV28	CASSPRGRAVDEQFF	TGTGCCAGCAGCCCCAGGGGGCGCGCGGTAGATGAGCAGTTCTTC
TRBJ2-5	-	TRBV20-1	CSAKPQRTQYF	TGCAGTGCTAAACCCCAGAGGACCCAGTACTTC
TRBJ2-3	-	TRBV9	CASSAAFGDTQYF	TGTGCCAGCAGCGCTGCGTTTGGAGATACGCAGTATTTT
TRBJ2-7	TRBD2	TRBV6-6	CASSYIAGVYEQYF	TGTGCCAGCAGTTACATTGCGGGAGTGTACGAGCAGTACTTC
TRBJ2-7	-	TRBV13	CASSLFWRTVGEQYF	TGTGCCAGCAGCCTCTTTTGGAGGACAGTGGGCGAGCAGTACTTC
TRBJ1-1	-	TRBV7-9	CASSLRMGSLAEAFF	TGTGCCAGCAGCTTACGAATGGGGAGTTTGGCTGAAGCTTTCTTT
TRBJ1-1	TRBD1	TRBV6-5	CASSLEGAAEAFF	TGTGCCAGCAGTTTGGAGGGGGCGGCTGAAGCTTTCTTT
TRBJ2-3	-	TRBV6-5	CASSGQHYGDTQYF	TGTGCCAGCAGTGGACAACATTACGGCGATACGCAGTATTTT
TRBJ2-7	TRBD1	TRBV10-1	CASSEQLQGAREQYF	TGCGCCAGCAGTGAGCAGTTACAGGGGGCGCGGGAGCAGTACTTC
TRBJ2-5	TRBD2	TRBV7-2	CASSLSSAGGHRETQYF	TGTGCCAGCAGCTTATCTTCAGCGGGGGGCCACCGGGAGACCCAGTACTTC
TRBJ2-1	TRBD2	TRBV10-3	CAISERGREFNEQFF	TGTGCCATCAGTGAACGAGGGAGGGAGTTCAATGAGCAGTTCTTC
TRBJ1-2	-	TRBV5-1	CASSSASGTNYGYTF	TGCGCCAGCAGCTCAGCCTCCGGGACAAACTATGGCTACACCTTC
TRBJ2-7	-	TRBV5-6	CASSREYRADYEQYF	TGTGCCAGCAGCCGAGAGTACAGGGCGGATTACGAGCAGTACTTC
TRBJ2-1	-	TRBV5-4	CASSSRTVYNEQFF	TGTGCCAGCAGCTCTCGGACAGTTTACAATGAGCAGTTCTTC
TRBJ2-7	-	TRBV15	CATSRDRGFGEQYF	TGTGCCACCAGCAGAGATCGCGGCTTCGGCGAGCAGTACTTC
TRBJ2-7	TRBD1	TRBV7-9	CASSWVKGQGAYEQYF	TGTGCCAGCAGCTGGGTAAAGGGACAGGGGGCTTACGAGCAGTACTTC
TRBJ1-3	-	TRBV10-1	CASSEGLSGNTIYF	TGCGCCAGCAGTGAAGGCCTCTCTGGAAACACCATATATTTT
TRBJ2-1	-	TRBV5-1	CASSLAFGSEQFF	TGCGCCAGCAGCTTGGCATTTGGGAGTGAGCAGTTCTTC
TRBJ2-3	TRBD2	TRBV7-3	CASSLSPPRGGPDTQYF	TGTGCCAGCAGCCTATCACCCCCCCGGGGGGGCCCAGATACGCAGTATTTT
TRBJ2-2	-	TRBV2	CASSEVGLPNTGELFF	TGTGCCAGCAGTGAAGTTGGACTTCCGAACACCGGGGAGCTGTTTTTT
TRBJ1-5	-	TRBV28	CASSGQPNQPQHF	TGTGCCAGCAGCGGACAGCCTAATCAGCCCCAGCATTTT
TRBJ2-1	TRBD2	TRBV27	CASSPLGLAGMSYNEQFF	TGTGCCAGCAGTCCCCTCGGGTTAGCGGGTATGTCGTACAATGAGCAGTTCTTC
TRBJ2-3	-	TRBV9	CASSELRSTDTQYF	TGTGCCAGCAGCGAGCTTAGGAGCACAGATACGCAGTATTTT
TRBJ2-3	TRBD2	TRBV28	CASSSPGLVTDTQYF	TGTGCCAGCAGTTCACCGGGACTAGTAACAGATACGCAGTATTTT
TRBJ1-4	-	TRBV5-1	CASSLVGGDEKLFF	TGCGCCAGCAGCTTGGTAGGGGGGGATGAAAAACTGTTTTTT